This T cell receptor beta chain emerged from a study of graft-versus-host responses after intestinal transplantation. Study details: Isolated intestinal, liver-intestinal, or multivisceral transplants had been given to the recipients.

V was pared by 3 bases and J by 4 bases, with 8 bases of the junction left unmatched. This CDR3 comprises 15 residues. Germline CDR1 reads ENHRY; CDR2 reads SYGVKD. Overall study results and limits: GvH clones appeared in recipient marrow, some first in ileum or blood.

About this clone: Antigen unknown.

The data were produced by immunoSEQ multiplex PCR, yet TCRdb's version contains in-frame clones alone and is incomplete. The sample consists of around 84,000 clones, around 83% of them appearing once. The J gene is TRBJ2-7, the V gene TRBV10-3; 8 bases are shared with TRBD1. The sequence was collected from a human donor who received an intestinal transplant. The sequencing here drew on unstimulated CD8+ T cells sorted from spleen or lymph node cells, taken before intestinal transplant. CDR3 DNA sequence: TGTGCCATCAGTGACCCCGGACAGGGATTATACGAGCAGTACTTC. Protein: CAISDPGQGLYEQYF.